These T cell receptor beta chains were read from a single sample in a study of blood T cell repertoires in COVID-19. Clones were read by immunoSEQ multiplex PCR, and TCRdb kept only the in-frame ones, dropping some. Among approximately 300,000 clones listed, around nine tenths were seen once. The sequenced sample was PBMCs or T cells enriched from blood (not recorded which). These receptors were obtained from a woman in her 30s who had been exposed to COVID-19. CDR3s include the opening cysteine and the closing phenylalanine or tryptophan. The order of the fields is CDR3 length, V gene, J gene, D gene, clone size, CDR3 DNA, CDR3 protein. The D gene is left open where the match is weak. Rows may omit the clone size; those that give it use once, few, many or a size class.

14	TRBV27	TRBJ1-5	-	-	TGTGCCAGCAGTTCCCTTGCGGGGAATCAGCCCCAGCATTTT	CASSSLAGNQPQHF
16	TRBV7-9	TRBJ2-5	-	-	TGTGCCAGCAGCTTAGCAGGTGTGACGAGGAGGGAGACCCAGTACTTC	CASSLAGVTRRETQYF
16	TRBV7-8	TRBJ2-7	TRBD2	-	TGTGCCAGCAGCTTAAACGTTGGCGGGGGTACCTACGAGCAGTACTTC	CASSLNVGGGTYEQYF
13	TRBV5-1	TRBJ1-1	-	-	TGCGCCAGCAGACGCGACAGTAACACTGAAGCTTTCTTT	CASRRDSNTEAFF
13	TRBV6-5	TRBJ1-2	-	-	TGTGCCAGCAAGCGAGTGGGGGCCGATGGCTACACCTTC	CASKRVGADGYTF
11	TRBV20-1	TRBJ2-1	TRBD1	-	TGCAGTGAGCAGGGGGACAATGAGCAGTTCTTC	CSEQGDNEQFF
14	TRBV29-1	TRBJ2-2	-	few	TGCAGCGTTGATCGGGGTCTGAACACCGGGGAGCTGTTTTTT	CSVDRGLNTGELFF
14	TRBV7-9	TRBJ2-5	TRBD2	-	TGTGCCAGCAGCGCACAGCGGGGTCGGGAGACCCAGTACTTC	CASSAQRGRETQYF
13	TRBV29-1	TRBJ1-2	-	-	TGCAGCGTTGAAAAGATAGGGGACTATGGCTACACCTTC	CSVEKIGDYGYTF
16	TRBV19	TRBJ1-4	-	-	TGTGCCAGTAGATCCCTAAGACAGGCGATCAATGAAAAACTGTTTTTT	CASRSLRQAINEKLFF
14	TRBV18	TRBJ2-7	-	-	TGTGCCAGCTCCGGGACTTTTATTAACTATGAGCAGTACTTC	CASSGTFINYEQYF
11	TRBV29-1	TRBJ1-2	-	once	TGCAGCGTTGGTTCAGTCTATGGCTACACCTTC	CSVGSVYGYTF
13	TRBV29-1	TRBJ2-3	TRBD1	once	TGCAGCGTTGAGGGACAGTACACAGATACGCAGTATTTT	CSVEGQYTDTQYF
12	TRBV18	TRBJ2-3	-	few	TGTGCCAGCTCACCAAGCTCAGATACGCAGTATTTT	CASSPSSDTQYF
17	TRBV9	TRBJ2-2	TRBD1	-	TGTGCCAGCAGCGTCGAACAGGGGGCGAAGAGCACCGGGGAGCTGTTTTTT	CASSVEQGAKSTGELFF
14	TRBV2	TRBJ1-6	-	-	TGTGCCAGCAGGGGGGACACTCAAGGGTCACCCCTCCACTTT	CASRGDTQGSPLHF
13	TRBV27	TRBJ2-1	TRBD2	-	TGTGCCAGCCTCGGACTAGCCTACAATGAGCAGTTCTTC	CASLGLAYNEQFF
14	TRBV9	TRBJ1-3	-	-	TGTGCCAGCAGCCCGGTGGGGGGTGGAAACACCATATATTTT	CASSPVGGGNTIYF
17	TRBV18	TRBJ2-1	TRBD2	-	TGTGCCAGCTCACCACCGCGGCTAGCGGGGGCCCCAGGGGGGCAGTTCTTC	CASSPPRLAGAPGGQFF
11	TRBV19	TRBJ1-1	-	-	TGTGCCAGTAGCCAGACAGGTAGCCCTTTCTTT	CASSQTGSPFF
18	TRBV7-9	TRBJ1-2	-	-	TGTGCCAGCAGCTTATTGAGGGTCCCCAAGCCTCCCGCTAGTGGCTACACCTTC	CASSLLRVPKPPASGYTF
13	TRBV27	TRBJ1-1	TRBD1	-	TGTGCCAGCAGTTACAGGGGGAACACTGAAGCTTTCTTT	CASSYRGNTEAFF
13	TRBV7-9	TRBJ1-6	-	-	TGTGCCAGCAGCCTGGGAGGTAATTCACCCCTCCACTTT	CASSLGGNSPLHF
13	TRBV20-1	TRBJ1-2	TRBD1	-	TGCAGTGCTAGTCCTACAGGGGTGAGCGGCTACACCTTC	CSASPTGVSGYTF
14	TRBV6-5	TRBJ2-7	TRBD2	-	TGTGCCAGCAGTTACGGCGGGGGGAGGTTCGAGCAGTACTTC	CASSYGGGRFEQYF
13	TRBV24-1	TRBJ2-2	TRBD1	-	TGTGCCACCATGGGACAGGGGGCCGGGGAGCTGTTTTTT	CATMGQGAGELFF
13	TRBV11-2	TRBJ2-2	TRBD2	-	TGTGCCAGCAGCCCGGGACTACACGGGGAGCTGTTTTTT	CASSPGLHGELFF
16	TRBV6-1	TRBJ1-5	-	-	TGTGCCAGCAGTGAATATAGAGCGCCTTGGAGTCAGCCCCAGCATTTT	CASSEYRAPWSQPQHF
14	TRBV7-9	TRBJ1-2	-	-	TGTGCCAGCAGCTTAAAGCAGGGGAACTATGGCTACACCTTC	CASSLKQGNYGYTF
13	TRBV7-6	TRBJ2-1	-	-	TGTGCCAGCAGCTTAGACGCGGGAACTTTGCAGTTCTTC	CASSLDAGTLQFF
16	TRBV28	TRBJ2-5	-	-	TGTGCCAGCAGCCCCTCTATTCCCGGGGGAAGGGAGACCCAGTACTTC	CASSPSIPGGRETQYF
15	TRBV7-3	TRBJ2-7	TRBD1	-	TGTGCCAGCAGCAACCGGGACAGGGGAGTTAACGAGCAGTACTTC	CASSNRDRGVNEQYF
13	TRBV4-2	TRBJ1-5	-	-	TGTGCCAGCAGCCAGCTCAGGGTTCAGCCCCAGCATTTT	CASSQLRVQPQHF
13	TRBV29-1	TRBJ1-4	-	-	TGCAGCGTTGCCCAGGGGATGAATGAAAAACTGTTTTTT	CSVAQGMNEKLFF
18	TRBV7-3	TRBJ2-1	TRBD2	-	TGTGCCAGCAGCTCTACAGGGACTAGCGGGGGGACCTACAATGAGCAGTTCTTC	CASSSTGTSGGTYNEQFF
13	TRBV2	TRBJ1-2	TRBD1	-	TGTGCCAGCAGGGGACAGGGCGGCTATGGCTACACCTTC	CASRGQGGYGYTF
12	TRBV5-8	TRBJ2-5	-	once	TGTGCCAGCAGCTTGACTGGAGAGACCCAGTACTTC	CASSLTGETQYF
17	TRBV3-1/TRBV3-2	TRBJ2-3	-	-	TGTGCCAGCAGCCAAGATTACGGAGGGACGAACAAAGATACGCAGTATTTT	CASSQDYGGTNKDTQYF
16	TRBV7-3	TRBJ2-2	TRBD2	few	TGTGCCAGCAGCCTAAGGGCCAGCGGGGAGGCCGGGGAGCTGTTTTTT	CASSLRASGEAGELFF
19	TRBV5-8	TRBJ1-5	TRBD1	-	TGTGCCAGCAGCGATAGGACGGACAGGGGGCGGTTCGGCAATCAGCCCCAGCATTTT	CASSDRTDRGRFGNQPQHF
17	TRBV25-1	TRBJ2-5	-	-	TGTGCCAGCAGCCCAGCCCTTGGACAGGGACTACAAGAGACCCAGTACTTC	CASSPALGQGLQETQYF
18	TRBV7-2	TRBJ2-7	TRBD1	-	TGTGCCAGCAGCTTAGCGTGGGGTGAATACGGACAGGGCTACGAGCAGTACTTC	CASSLAWGEYGQGYEQYF
16	TRBV5-5	TRBJ1-5	TRBD1	-	TGTGCCAGCAGCTGGGGGACAGGGAGCGGCAATCAGCCCCAGCATTTT	CASSWGTGSGNQPQHF
13	TRBV5-1	TRBJ1-2	-	-	TGCGCCAGCAGTTCGGGGGGGTTCGATGGCTACACCTTC	CASSSGGFDGYTF
15	TRBV5-1	TRBJ2-1	TRBD2	-	TGCGCCAGCAGGCCCACTAGCGGGGGGCGCAATGAGCAGTTCTTC	CASRPTSGGRNEQFF
16	TRBV19	TRBJ2-1	TRBD1	-	TGTGCCAGTAGGATCTTTGGACAGGGGGGGAACAATGAGCAGTTCTTC	CASRIFGQGGNNEQFF
17	TRBV19	TRBJ2-6	TRBD1	-	TGTGCCAGTAACAGGGGACAGGGGGCGTTAGGGGCCAACGTCCTGACTTTC	CASNRGQGALGANVLTF
14	TRBV29-1	TRBJ2-2	-	once	TGCAGCGTCCACAGGATTTCGAACACCGGGGAGCTGTTTTTT	CSVHRISNTGELFF
14	TRBV5-1	TRBJ1-4	-	-	TGCGCCAGCAGCTTATGGGGGGAAAATGAAAAACTGTTTTTT	CASSLWGENEKLFF
11	TRBV5-1	TRBJ2-5	-	-	TGCGCCAGCAGCTTGCGTGAGACCCAGTACTTC	CASSLRETQYF
20	TRBV7-6	TRBJ2-6	TRBD1	-	TGTGCCAGCAGCTTAGCTCCTCCGGGACAGGGTATTGCTGGGGCCAACGTCCTGACTTTC	CASSLAPPGQGIAGANVLTF
13	TRBV3-1/TRBV3-2	TRBJ1-1	-	-	TGTGCCAGCGTCGGACAGCTGAACACTGAAGCTTTCTTT	CASVGQLNTEAFF
15	TRBV5-1	TRBJ2-1	-	-	TGCGCCAGCAGCCGTGGGGCAGGAAATTTAAATGAGCAGTTCTTC	CASSRGAGNLNEQFF
13	TRBV5-1	TRBJ2-1	-	-	TGCGCCAGCAGCTGGCTGGAGGCAGGTGAGCAGTTCTTC	CASSWLEAGEQFF
21	TRBV18	TRBJ1-6	-	-	TGTGCCAGCTCGCAATCTCGTCTATTCTCGGACAGTCCCTCCTATAATTCACCCCTCCACTTT	CASSQSRLFSDSPSYNSPLHF
17	TRBV5-8	TRBJ1-5	-	-	TGTGCCAGCATCCCCCCCTGGAGAGGGAAGAGCAATCAGCCCCAGCATTTT	CASIPPWRGKSNQPQHF